These 21 T cell receptor beta chains were all obtained from the same sample, sequenced in a study of T-cell memory formation after mild COVID-19. Each CDR3 protein is one row after TCRdb ran MiXCR on the 5' RACE reads. The sample consists of around 210,000 distinct CDR3 sequences, over 9% of them appearing once. The material sequenced was PBMCs or a T cell subset sorted from them (not recorded which). The receptor set was obtained from a man aged 18-30 years who had mild COVID-19 (a few samples of this study predate the infection). Cell type and time point are not known.

This clonotype came up many times. The chain is built from TRBV12-3 or TRBV12-4 and TRBJ2-1, with TRBD2 matching 13 bases. Trimming took 1 base from V and 13 from J; bases not matched to a gene: 4. The CDR3 contains 14 residues. CDR3 loop: CASSLVGLAGEQFF. As DNA, the CDR3 is TGTGCCAGCAGTTTAGTTGGACTAGCGGGGGAACAGTTCTTC.

The chain is built from TRBV6-6 and TRBJ2-1; 8 bases agree with TRBD1. The CDR3 is made up of 15 amino acids. The germline V gene has CDR1 MNHNY and CDR2 SVGAGI (reference sequence). Trimming took 2 bases from V and 7 from J; bases not matched to a gene: 7. CDR3 protein: CASSYPPGQENEQFF. CDR3 DNA: TGTGCCAGCAGTTACCCGCCGGGACAGGAAAATGAGCAGTTCTTC.

The chain employs TRBV19 and TRBJ2-3; TRBD1 agrees at 12 bases. Germline CDR1 is LNHDA and CDR2 is SQIVND (reference sequence). The CDR3 length is 15 residues. The ends lost 7 bases at V and 6 bases at J; junction bases unmatched: 8. The CDR3 reads CASNPRDRGLDTQYF. DNA of the CDR3: TGTGCCAGTAACCCCCGGGACAGGGGGCTGGATACGCAGTATTTT.

Many counts were recorded for this clonotype. This sequence joins TRBV3-1 and TRBJ1-6; TRBD1 matches at 7 bases. The V and J ends lost 3 bases and 5 bases, in that order; junction bases with no gene match: 4. The germline gives CDR1 LGHDT, CDR2 YNNKEL (reference sequence). The CDR3 has 15 residues. The CDR3 region has the DNA TGTGCCAGCAGCCACCGGGACAGAGATAATTCACCCCTCCACTTT. It is translated as CASSHRDRDNSPLHF.

At least ten counts were recorded for this clonotype. V gene TRBV6-5 combines with J gene TRBJ2-3, with D unresolved. The CDR3 has 15 amino acids. Germline V CDR1 and CDR2: MNHEY, SVGAGI. Trimming removed 6 bases from V and 3 bases from J, with 16 bases in between. The CDR3 nucleotides are TGTGCCAGCAGGAGCCGGCTAGTGAGTACAGATACGCAGTATTTT. This encodes CASRSRLVSTDTQYF.

The V gene is TRBV10-3, the J gene TRBJ2-3; TRBD2 aligns across 8 bases. CDR1 ENHRY and CDR2 SYGVKD come from the germline V gene. J gave up 4 bases and V 2 bases, and 2 bases lay outside the gene matches. This CDR3 comprises 14 residues. The DNA for the CDR3 is TGTGCCATCAGTGAGCGGGGGGGCCCAGATACGCAGTATTTT. Translated, it gives CAISERGGPDTQYF.

This clonotype was recorded at least ten times. The chain recombines TRBV30 with TRBJ2-1, with a possible D match to TRBD1 (5 bases). Germline loops: CDR1 GTSNPN, CDR2 SVGIG (reference sequence). CDR3 length: 13 amino acids. V lost 4 bases, J lost 7 bases, and 14 bases lay in between. As DNA, the CDR3 is TGTGCCTGGACCCAGGGTATGTCAAATGAGCAGTTCTTC. As protein: CAWTQGMSNEQFF.

This clonotype was detected only a few times. The CDR3 loop is CASSLSWGGGSPLHF. Here the CDR3 DNA reads TGCGCCAGCAGCTTGTCGTGGGGCGGAGGTTCACCCCTCCACTTT. The rearrangement uses TRBV5-1 and TRBJ1-6; D may be TRBD1 (5 bases). Germline V gene data show CDR1 as SGHRS and CDR2 as YFSETQ. With 1 base removed from V and 9 bases from J, the gap between germline ends came to 14 bases. The CDR3 covers 15 residues.

The chain couples TRBV20-1 to TRBJ1-5, with TRBD1 matching over 7 bases. The CDR3 runs 11 residues. Germline assignment: CDR1 DFQATT and CDR2 SNEGSKA (reference sequence). The ends lost 6 bases at V and 7 bases at J; junction bases unmatched: 3. The CDR3 reads CSAQQGQPQHF. DNA of the CDR3: TGCAGTGCGCAACAGGGGCAGCCCCAGCATTTT.

The V gene is TRBV29-1, the J gene TRBJ1-1, with D possibly being TRBD1 (6 bases). The CDR3 is 15 residues long. Germline CDR1 is SQVTM and CDR2 is ANQGSEA. Trimming took 4 bases from V and 5 from J, leaving 20 bases between them. CDR3 DNA sequence: TGCAGCGTTGGACCAATCCGACAGGCATTTACTGAAGCTTTCTTT. Residues: CSVGPIRQAFTEAFF.

This clonotype was detected many times. This rearrangement joins TRBV3-1 to TRBJ1-1; 8 bases align to TRBD1. With 4 bases clipped from V and 5 bases from J, the junction kept 6 bases outside the gene matches. The germline gives CDR1 LGHDT, CDR2 YNNKEL (reference sequence). The CDR3 spans 14 residues. CDR3 DNA sequence: TGTGCCAGCAGCCGAGACAGGGGCATAACTGAAGCTTTCTTT. Amino acid sequence: CASSRDRGITEAFF.

This clonotype has only a few counts. This rearrangement joins TRBV15 to TRBJ1-1; maybe TRBD1 (5 bases). V lost 1 base and J lost 1, with 7 bases in between. CDR3 length: 14 residues. Germline CDR1 LNHNV, CDR2 YYDKDF (reference sequence). CDR3 protein: CATSRGGTNTEAFF. The CDR3 DNA follows: TGTGCCACCAGCAGAGGCGGGACGAACACTGAAGCTTTCTTT.

A few counts support this clonotype. The chain uses TRBV9 and TRBJ2-7, with TRBD1 identical over 8 bases. Unmatched junction bases numbered 9, after V lost 4 bases and J lost 6 bases. The germline V gene encodes CDR1 SGDLS and CDR2 YYNGEE. The CDR3 covers 14 residues. CDR3 protein: CASSTSGGSPEQYF. CDR3 nucleotides: TGTGCCAGCAGCACCTCAGGGGGCTCGCCCGAGCAGTACTTC. Full variable domain (missing parts from reference TRBV9 and TRBJ2-7): DSGVTQTPKHLITATGQRVTLRCSPRSGDLSVYWYQQSLDQGLQFLIQYYNGEERAKGNILERFSAQQFPDLHSELNLSSLELGDSALYFCASSTSGGSPEQYFGPGTRLTVT.

This clonotype was seen ten or more times. V and J are TRBV28 and TRBJ2-5; TRBD2 matches at 8 bases. The CDR3 extends over 13 amino acids. The germline CDR1 and CDR2 sequences are MDHEN and SYDVKM. After removal of 8 bases from V and 5 bases from J, the junction contained 7 bases not matched to a gene. The CDR3 loop reads CASREGGRETQYF. The CDR3 DNA reads as TGTGCCAGCCGGGAGGGGGGCCGGGAGACCCAGTACTTC. Full variable domain (rest looked up from reference TRBV28 and TRBJ2-5): DVKVTQSSRYLVKRTGEKVFLECVQDMDHENMFWYRQDPGLGLRLIYFSYDVKMKEKGDIPEGYSVSREKKERFSLILESASTNQTSMYLCASREGGRETQYFGPGTRLLVL.

The chain is built from TRBV4-2 and TRBJ2-5; possible D gene TRBD2, 5 bases. V was trimmed by 0 bases and J by 5 bases, leaving 13 bases between them. Germline V lookup: CDR1 LGHNA, CDR2 YNFKEQ. CDR3 size: 15 residues. CDR3: CASSQDASLGETQYF. CDR3 bases: TGTGCCAGCAGCCAAGATGCTAGCTTGGGTGAGACCCAGTACTTC.

This clonotype was observed a handful of times. This chain connects TRBV6-2 or TRBV6-3 to TRBJ2-7; 9 bases line up with TRBD1. The CDR3 is 16 amino acids. With V trimmed by 5 bases and J by 0 bases, 8 bases remained unmatched. CDR1 is MNHEY, CDR2 SVGEGT, per germline. In DNA form, the CDR3 reads TGTGCCAGCAGTGACACAGGGGGCCTGAGCTCCTACGAGCAGTACGTC. This encodes CASSDTGGLSSYEQYV.

This clonotype appeared a few times. The V call is TRBV6-5, the J call TRBJ1-2; D might be TRBD1 (6 bases). The germline CDR1 and CDR2 sequences are MNHEY and SVGAGI. V lost 4 bases to trimming and J lost 6 bases, with 12 bases between them. The CDR3 is 13 residues long. CDR3 sequence: CASSWRGGDGYTF. DNA for the CDR3: TGTGCCAGCAGTTGGAGGGGGGGGGATGGCTACACCTTC.

This chain connects TRBV6-6 to TRBJ1-6; 9 positions agree with TRBD1. Trimming took 0 bases from V and 7 from J; bases not matched to a gene: 1. Germline loops: CDR1 MNHNY, CDR2 SVGAGI (reference sequence). The CDR3 runs to 15 residues. For the CDR3, the DNA is TGTGCCAGCAGTTACTCCGGACAGGGGAATTCACCCCTCCACTTT. Translation: CASSYSGQGNSPLHF.

V usage is TRBV27 and J usage is TRBJ2-1; 10 positions agree with TRBD2. The junction had 8 bases not matched to a gene; V was cut back by 3 bases and J by 12 bases. In germline, CDR1 is MNHEY, CDR2 SMNVEV (reference sequence). The CDR3 has 14 residues. This CDR3 is CASSLERGGLRQFF. The DNA for the CDR3 is TGTGCCAGCAGTTTGGAGCGGGGGGGCCTCAGGCAGTTCTTC.

This clonotype was picked up many times. This sequence joins TRBV7-2 and TRBJ1-6; no reliable D call. The CDR3 sequence is 12 residues long. Trimming shortened V by 5 bases and J by 6 bases, and 5 bases separated the two germline ends. The germline CDR1 and CDR2 sequences are SGHTA and FQGNSA. The CDR3 loop reads CASSHSNSPLHF. Here the CDR3 DNA reads TGTGCCAGCAGCCACAGTAATTCACCCCTCCACTTT.

The sample holds many counts of this clonotype. The chain combines TRBV20-1 with TRBJ1-2, with D perhaps matching TRBD1 (6 bases). Trimming cost V 0 bases and J 7 bases, with 12 bases left between them. Germline CDR1 reads DFQATT; CDR2 reads SNEGSKA (reference sequence). This CDR3 comprises 13 residues. In DNA, the CDR3 is TGCAGTGCTAGAGAACAGGGTATCAGTGGCTACACCTTC. It is translated as CSAREQGISGYTF.